Listed below are T cell receptor beta chains from one sample, sequenced in a study of regulatory T cells in long-lasting Graves disease. Each CDR3 protein gets one entry after TCRdb re-called the multiplex PCR reads with MiXCR. This repertoire shows around 450,000 distinct CDR3 sequences, roughly 21% found once; its top ten account for over 6%. This specimen was peripheral blood mononuclear cells (PBMCs), taken when the disease was refractory, from a patient treated with antithyroid drugs. Receptors were obtained from a female donor with Graves disease. Both conserved end residues are part of each CDR3. A D gene is named only where the DNA matches it firmly. Expanded clones are given a class, and other clones once, few, many or no size at all.

CDR3nt | CDR3aa | abundance | d_gene | j_gene | v_gene
- | CASSQGGEVGFGSPLRF | - | - | TRBJ1-6 | TRBV14
TGTGCCAGCAGCTCCCTCGACAGGGAGAACCATGGCTACACCTTC | CASSSLDRENHGYTF | once | TRBD1 | TRBJ1-2 | TRBV7-9
TGTGCCAGCACTAGTGGGACCTACGAGCAGTACTTC | CASTSGTYEQYF | many | - | TRBJ2-7 | TRBV6-1
TGTGCCATCAGTGACGGACATAGCAATCAGCCCCAGCATTTT | CAISDGHSNQPQHF | many | - | TRBJ1-5 | TRBV10-3
TGTGCCAGCAGCTTAGGACAGGGGAACACTGAAGCTTTCTTT | CASSLGQGNTEAFF | many | TRBD1 | TRBJ1-1 | TRBV7-2
TGTGCCATCAAGGCTCACCCCGTGAACACTGAAGCTTTCTTT | CAIKAHPVNTEAFF | many | - | TRBJ1-1 | TRBV10-3
TGTGCCAGCAGCTTAGCAGGGCAAAACATTCAGTACTTC | CASSLAGQNIQYF | many | - | TRBJ2-4 | TRBV11-2
TGCGCCAGCAGCTTGGATAGGAACTCTGGGGCCAACGTCCTGACTTTC | CASSLDRNSGANVLTF | few | - | TRBJ2-6 | TRBV5-1
TGTGCCAGCAGGGACAGGGTTTCCCACGAGCAGTACTTC | CASRDRVSHEQYF | many | TRBD1 | TRBJ2-7 | TRBV6-1
TGTGCCAGCAGTCCAAGGACGTTAGGCACTGAAGCTTTCTTT | CASSPRTLGTEAFF | - | - | TRBJ1-1 | TRBV7-9
TGTGCCAGCTCACCAGAGATCGAGACCCAGTACTTC | CASSPEIETQYF | many | - | TRBJ2-5 | TRBV18
TGCAGTGCCCCGACAGGGAACATTCAGTACTTC | CSAPTGNIQYF | few | TRBD1 | TRBJ2-4 | TRBV20-1
TGTGCCATCAGTGCTAAGGGGCCTGACTCTGGAAACACCACATATTTT | CAISAKGPDSGNTTYF | - | - | TRBJ1-3 | TRBV10-3
TGTGCCATCAGCCTGAGTGAAAACTATGGCTACACCTTC | CAISLSENYGYTF | many | - | TRBJ1-2 | TRBV10-3
TGTGCCAGCAGCATCCTTACAGGGAGGAGCACTGAAGCTTTCTTT | CASSILTGRSTEAFF | few | - | TRBJ1-1 | TRBV13
TGTGCCAGCAGTTTCCCATCGAACACTGAAGCTTTCTTT | CASSFPSNTEAFF | many | - | TRBJ1-1 | TRBV12-3/TRBV12-4
TGTGCCAGTAGAACAGGAATAATTTCCTCTGGAAACACCATATATTTT | CASRTGIISSGNTIYF | - | - | TRBJ1-3 | TRBV19